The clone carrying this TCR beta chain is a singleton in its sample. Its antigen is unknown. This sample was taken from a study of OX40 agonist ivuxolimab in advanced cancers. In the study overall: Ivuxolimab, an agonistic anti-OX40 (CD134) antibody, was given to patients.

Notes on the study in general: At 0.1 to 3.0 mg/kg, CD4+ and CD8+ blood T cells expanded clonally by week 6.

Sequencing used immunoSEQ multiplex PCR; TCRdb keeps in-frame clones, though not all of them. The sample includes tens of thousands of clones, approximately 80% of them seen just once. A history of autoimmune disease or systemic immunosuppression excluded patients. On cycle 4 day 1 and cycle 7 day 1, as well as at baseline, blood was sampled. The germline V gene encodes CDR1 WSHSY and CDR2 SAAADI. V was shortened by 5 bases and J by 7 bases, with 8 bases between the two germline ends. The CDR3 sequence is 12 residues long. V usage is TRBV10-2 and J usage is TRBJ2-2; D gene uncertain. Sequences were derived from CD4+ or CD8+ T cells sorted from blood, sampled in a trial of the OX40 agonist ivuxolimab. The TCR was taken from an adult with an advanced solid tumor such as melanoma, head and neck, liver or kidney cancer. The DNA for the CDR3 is TGCGCCAGCAGTAAGATGGTCGGGGAGCTGTTTTTT. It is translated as CASSKMVGELFF.